The next 31 T cell receptor beta chains were all read from a single sample in a study of T cells in Graves' hyperthyroidism and ophthalmopathy. TCR beta CDR3 regions were amplified from RNA transcripts. Primed by the HTBI set, a first-round RT-PCR was run on the TCR CDR3. TCRdb passed the multiplex PCR reads through MiXCR, listing each CDR3 protein once. The sample records some 490,000 distinct CDR3 sequences, around 15% being singletons. The sequenced sample was blood. All receptors come from a woman under 40 with Graves' ophthalmopathy.

The V call is TRBV7-2, the J call TRBJ1-5; 7 nucleotides match TRBD1. This CDR3 region has 16 residues. The V gene end was trimmed by 5 bases and the J gene end by 7 bases; junction bases not matched to a gene: 14. Germline CDR1 SGHTA, CDR2 FQGNSA. This chain's CDR3 is CASSHRVGGNRQPQHF. In nucleotides, the CDR3 is TGTGCCAGCAGCCACAGGGTAGGGGGCAATCGACAGCCCCAGCATTTT.

Many counts were recorded for this clonotype. V is TRBV20-1 and J is TRBJ2-7, with D hard to call. Trimming left V 1 base short and J 2 bases short, with 12 bases between. CDR3 length: 14 amino acids. CDR1 and CDR2 from the germline V gene are DFQATT and SNEGSKA (reference sequence). CDR3 sequence: CSARVVRTPYEQYF. As DNA, the CDR3 is TGCAGTGCTAGAGTGGTCCGGACCCCCTACGAGCAGTACTTC.

There are a few counts of this clonotype. V and J are TRBV19 and TRBJ1-2; the match to TRBD1 covers 9 bases. Trimming cost V 4 bases and J 2 bases; bases outside gene matches: 5. This CDR3 is built from 15 residues. The V gene's germline CDR1 is LNHDA and CDR2 SQIVND (reference sequence). DNA for the CDR3: TGTGCCAGTAGTAACACAGGGGGCGCAAACTATGGCTACACCTTC. As protein: CASSNTGGANYGYTF.

This clonotype came up a few times. This chain joins TRBV11-1 and TRBJ2-5; 7 bases fit TRBD1. Germline trimming cut 5 bases from V and 3 bases from J; bases unmatched to any gene: 9. Germline CDR1 and CDR2: SGHAT and FQDESV (reference sequence). There are 15 residues in the CDR3. In DNA form, the CDR3 reads TGTGCCAGCAGCCCAAAGACAGGGAATAAAGAGACCCAGTACTTC. This gives the protein CASSPKTGNKETQYF.

This clonotype has a count of ten or more. This chain uses TRBV7-9 with TRBJ2-5, with TRBD2 matching over 13 bases. V lost 0 bases and J lost 5; bases outside the gene matches: 6. This CDR3 contains 17 residues. Per germline, CDR1 SEHNR and CDR2 FQNEAQ (reference sequence). The CDR3 DNA reads as TGTGCCAGCAGCTTAGCTCGGACTAGCGGGAGAGGGGAGACCCAGTACTTC. Its translation is CASSLARTSGRGETQYF.

This clonotype was counted many times. This chain links TRBV2 with TRBJ1-1; D is ambiguous. Trimming shortened V by 5 bases and J by 2 bases, and 9 bases separated the two germline ends. The CDR3 has 13 residues. Germline V gives CDR1 SNHLY, CDR2 FYNNEI. For the CDR3, the DNA is TGTGCCAGCAGTTACGACACTAACACTGAAGCTTTCTTT. Its translation is CASSYDTNTEAFF.

On this clonotype itself: A much larger clone differs from this one at a single base, so this may be a read error. V and J are TRBV28 and TRBJ2-1; TRBD2 agrees at 8 bases. The germline V gene has CDR1 MDHEN and CDR2 SYDVKM. The CDR3 is made up of 17 amino acids. CDR3 sequence (DNA): TGTGCCCGCAGTTTAGAACTAGCGGCTAGCTCCTACAATGAGCAGTTCTTC. Encoded protein: CARSLELAASSYNEQFF.

This clonotype was seen repeatedly, ten times or more. CDR3 coding DNA: TGCAGTGCCCCCGCTAGTTTCTATGAGCAGTTCTTC. It yields the protein CSAPASFYEQFF. The chain joins TRBV20-1 to TRBJ2-1; D gene unclear. CDR1 is DFQATT and CDR2 is SNEGSKA in the germline V gene (reference sequence). Trimming left V 6 bases short and J 8 bases short, with 14 bases between. This CDR3 spans 12 amino acids.

The V gene is TRBV20-1, the J gene TRBJ2-3; 10 bases line up with TRBD2. Trimming removed 5 bases from V and 7 bases from J; junction bases left unmatched: 6. There are 13 residues in the CDR3. CDR1 is DFQATT and CDR2 is SNEGSKA in the germline V gene (reference sequence). The CDR3 sequence is CSASRTSGNTQYF. The CDR3, as DNA: TGCAGTGCTTCTCGGACTAGCGGAAATACGCAGTATTTT.

This clonotype was counted many times. The CDR3 spells CASSEAPRGEQYF. The CDR3 region has the DNA TGTGCCAGCAGTGAAGCCCCCCGGGGCGAGCAGTACTTC. The chain is built from TRBV2 and TRBJ2-7; D might be TRBD2 (5 bases). CDR3 length: 13 residues. CDR1 is SNHLY and CDR2 is FYNNEI in the germline V gene. The V gene lost 0 bases and the J gene lost 6 bases, with 9 bases spanning the gap. The variable domain in full, with the rest retrieved from reference TRBV2 and TRBJ2-7, is EPEVTQTPSHQVTQMGQEVILRCVPISNHLYFYWYRQILGQKVEFLVSFYNNEISEKSEIFDDQFSVERPDGSNFTLKIRSTKLEDSAMYFCASSEAPRGEQYFGPGTRLTVT.

This clonotype came up a few times. This sequence joins TRBV10-3 and TRBJ2-3, with TRBD2 identical over 10 bases. The CDR3 length is 13 residues. The germline V gene has CDR1 ENHRY and CDR2 SYGVKD. Trimming cost V 7 bases and J 5 bases; bases outside gene matches: 3. DNA of the CDR3: TGTGCCATCACTAGCGGGAGCGTAGATACGCAGTATTTT. It translates to CAITSGSVDTQYF.

Note on this clonotype: With a much larger clone just one base away, this may be a read error. The rearrangement uses TRBV7-2 and TRBJ2-7; the D is unclear. The CDR3 has 13 amino acids. The germline CDR1 and CDR2 sequences are SGHTA and FQGNSA. The V end was cut by 4 bases, the J end by 7 bases, with 14 bases between. The CDR3 coding sequence is TGTGCCAGCAGCTCTTCTAGGAGTCATGAGCAGTACTTC. It translates to CASSSSRSHEQYF.

The CDR3 coding sequence is TGCAGCGTTACTAACCGGGACTCCTACGAGCAGTACTTC. This translates into CSVTNRDSYEQYF. The chain joins TRBV29-1 to TRBJ2-7; tentatively, D is TRBD2 (5 bases). V was shortened by 5 bases and J by 0 bases, with 11 bases between the two germline ends. The CDR3 consists of 13 residues. CDR1 is SQVTM and CDR2 is ANQGSEA in the germline V gene.

The genes are TRBV10-3 and TRBJ1-2; D is uncertain. Germline CDR1 ENHRY, CDR2 SYGVKD. The CDR3 extends over 12 amino acids. V shed 2 bases and J shed 6 bases, with 7 bases lying between them. In DNA, the CDR3 is TGTGCCATCAGTGAGAACAGAGATGGCTACACCTTC. This codes for CAISENRDGYTF.

This clonotype appeared a few times. CDR3 protein: CSARRRGQADTQYF. The CDR3 nucleotides read TGCAGTGCTAGACGCAGGGGGCAGGCAGATACGCAGTATTTT. The chain uses TRBV20-1 and TRBJ2-3; 8 bases are a match to TRBD1. The V and J ends lost 2 bases and 4 bases, in that order; junction bases with no gene match: 5. The CDR3 length is 14 residues. Germline CDR1 and CDR2: DFQATT and SNEGSKA (reference sequence).

This clonotype has just a few counts. The V call is TRBV4-1, the J call TRBJ2-3; D could derive from TRBD1 or TRBD2 (5 bases each). This CDR3 is built from 16 residues. CDR1 MGHRA and CDR2 YSYEKL come from the germline V gene. V was clipped by 4 bases and J by 3 bases, with 17 bases between them. The CDR3: CASSRGIVGFTDTQYF. The CDR3 DNA sequence: TGCGCCAGCAGCCGGGGGATTGTGGGGTTTACAGATACGCAGTATTTT.

The DNA of the CDR3 is TGCGCCAGCAGCTCCGTGTCGGGAGGGTACACCGGGGAGCTGTTTTTT. This codes for CASSSVSGGYTGELFF. The chain couples TRBV5-1 to TRBJ2-2; the match to TRBD2 covers 8 bases. There are 16 residues in the CDR3. Unmatched junction bases numbered 7, after V lost 3 bases and J lost 3 bases. Germline lookup yields CDR1 SGHRS and CDR2 YFSETQ.

The chain links TRBV2 to TRBJ2-7; 9 nucleotides match TRBD1. Germline CDR1 is SNHLY and CDR2 is FYNNEI. Germline trimming cut 6 bases from V and 1 base from J; bases unmatched to any gene: 4. The CDR3 extends over 14 amino acids. The CDR3 coding sequence is TGTGCCAGCAGGAAGGACAGGGGTTCCTACGAGCAGTACTTC. Amino acid sequence: CASRKDRGSYEQYF. The whole variable domain, remainder taken from reference TRBV2 and TRBJ2-7, is EPEVTQTPSHQVTQMGQEVILRCVPISNHLYFYWYRQILGQKVEFLVSFYNNEISEKSEIFDDQFSVERPDGSNFTLKIRSTKLEDSAMYFCASRKDRGSYEQYFGPGTRLTVT.

This clonotype was found a few times. The chain carries TRBV7-9 and TRBJ2-1; D unclear. The germline V gene has CDR1 SEHNR and CDR2 FQNEAQ (reference sequence). V dropped 3 bases and J dropped 2 bases, with 17 bases sitting between them. The CDR3 sequence is 17 residues long. CDR3 in amino acids: CASSLFPIFGTYNEQFF. For the CDR3, the DNA is TGTGCCAGCAGCTTGTTCCCGATCTTTGGGACCTACAATGAGCAGTTCTTC.

The V call is TRBV6-2 or TRBV6-3, the J call TRBJ2-7, with 7 bases lining up with TRBD1. J was trimmed by 3 bases and V by 4 bases; bases with no gene match: 15. Germline lookup yields CDR1 MNHEY and CDR2 SVGEGT. The CDR3 is 17 residues long. CDR3: CASSSGQAHGALYEQYF. CDR3 in DNA: TGTGCCAGCAGTTCCGGACAGGCACATGGGGCCCTCTACGAGCAGTACTTC.

This clonotype was found many times. This chain connects TRBV6-2 or TRBV6-3 to TRBJ1-1; 8 bases fit TRBD1. After removal of 2 bases from V and 2 bases from J, the junction contained 4 bases not matched to a gene. The germline CDR1 and CDR2 sequences are MNHEY and SVGEGT. This CDR3 region has 15 residues. CDR3 bases: TGTGCCAGCAGTTACCACGGGACAGGTAACACTGAAGCTTTCTTT. This encodes CASSYHGTGNTEAFF.

This clonotype was detected ten times or more. V gene TRBV10-3 combines with J gene TRBJ2-2; possible D gene TRBD1, 6 bases. The CDR3 runs 14 residues. The V end lost 7 bases, the J end lost 1 base, and 10 bases lay between the germline ends. Germline CDR1 and CDR2: ENHRY and SYGVKD. The CDR3: CAIKDSKNTGELFF. In nucleotides, the CDR3 is TGTGCCATCAAGGACAGCAAGAACACCGGGGAGCTGTTTTTT.

This clonotype was detected many times. The chain employs TRBV6-2 or TRBV6-3 and TRBJ2-7, with D possibly TRBD1 on 6 matching bases. Germline assignment: CDR1 MNHEY and CDR2 SVGEGT. The CDR3 is made up of 12 amino acids. The ends were cut back, 10 bases at V and 2 bases at J, with 12 bases in the middle. CDR3 residues: CATSTGTYEQYF. The DNA of the CDR3 is TGTGCCACCTCGACAGGTACCTACGAGCAGTACTTC.

The V and J genes are TRBV6-2 or TRBV6-3 and TRBJ1-2; D gene uncertain. Per germline, CDR1 MNHEY and CDR2 SVGEGT. V dropped 0 bases and J dropped 6 bases, with 8 bases sitting between them. The CDR3 length is 13 residues. CDR3 sequence reads: CASSYSFGNGYTF. The DNA for the CDR3 is TGTGCCAGCAGTTACTCGTTTGGAAATGGCTACACCTTC.

The chain recombines TRBV28 with TRBJ1-5; a weak D match, TRBD1 (5 bases). The V end lost 7 bases, the J end lost 4 bases, and 14 bases lay between the germline ends. Germline V gene data show CDR1 as MDHEN and CDR2 as SYDVKM. CDR3 length equals 14 residues. DNA for the CDR3: TGTGCCAGCATAGTTAGGGCAGGGAATCAGCCCCAGCATTTT. Its protein product is CASIVRAGNQPQHF.

J is TRBJ2-7 and V is TRBV20-1; 7 nucleotides match TRBD2. This CDR3 contains 14 residues. CDR1 is DFQATT and CDR2 is SNEGSKA in the germline V gene (reference sequence). V lost 5 bases to trimming and J lost 4 bases; unmatched junction nucleotides: 11. CDR3 nucleotides: TGCAGTGCTCCCCCCAGTGGGAGGGATTACGAGCAGTACTTC. This translates into CSAPPSGRDYEQYF.

The sample holds a few counts of this clonotype. A read error is possible here, since a much larger clone lies one base away. The chain uses TRBV30 and TRBJ1-2, with a weak D call TRBD1 (5 bases). The germline CDR1 and CDR2 sequences are GTSNPN and SVGIG (reference sequence). The V end lost 1 base, the J end lost 9 bases, and 15 bases lay between the germline ends. The CDR3 length is 13 residues. The CDR3 bases are TGTGCCTGGAGTGGGGGGGGGTTCATCCGCTACACCTTC. Translating gives CAWSGGGFIRYTF.

This clonotype was observed at least ten times. V usage is TRBV11-2 and J usage is TRBJ2-7, with TRBD1 matching over 8 bases. The CDR3 sequence is 15 residues long. Germline values: CDR1 SGHAT, CDR2 FQNNGV. V trimming: 1 base; J trimming: 4 bases; junction bases outside the gene matches: 6. As DNA, the CDR3 is TGTGCCAGCAGCTTAGGGGCAGGGGGCGCGTACGAGCAGTACTTC. Translated, it gives CASSLGAGGAYEQYF. Filled out from reference TRBV11-2 and TRBJ2-7, the complete variable domain reads EAGVAQSPRYKIIEKRQSVAFWCNPISGHATLYWYQQILGQGPKLLIQFQNNGVVDDSQLPKDRFSAERLKGVDSTLKIQPAKLEDSAVYLCASSLGAGGAYEQYFGPGTRLTVT.

This chain connects TRBV7-8 to TRBJ2-1; possible D gene TRBD2, 5 bases. Germline CDR1 is SGHVS and CDR2 is FQNEAQ. The CDR3 contains 12 residues. Deletions cut 6 bases from V and 14 bases from J, with 17 bases between. The chain's CDR3 is CASRTGSLKKFF. CDR3 nucleotide sequence: TGTGCCAGCAGAACGGGATCCCTTAAGAAGTTCTTC.

This clonotype showed up many times. The chain recombines TRBV6-2 or TRBV6-3 with TRBJ1-1; no definite D call. The CDR3 spans 14 residues. CDR1 and CDR2 (germline): MNHEY, SVGEGT. Trimming left V 5 bases short and J 1 base short, with 11 bases between. CDR3 sequence: CASSRLAGNTEAFF. The CDR3 DNA follows: TGTGCCAGCAGTCGGCTAGCCGGGAACACTGAAGCTTTCTTT.

This clonotype showed up many times. The V and J genes are TRBV7-8 and TRBJ1-1; a weak D match, TRBD1 (6 bases). Germline V lookup: CDR1 SGHVS, CDR2 FQNEAQ. This CDR3 spans 15 amino acids. V gave up 5 bases and J gave up 4 bases, with 17 bases separating them. The CDR3, as DNA: TGTGCCAGCAGCCTAATGGGGGGGCTCGGCACTGAAGCTTTCTTT. Its translation: CASSLMGGLGTEAFF.